The T cell receptor (beta chain) described here comes from a study of T cell repertoires in cytomegalovirus infection. Study findings and constraints: Cumulative frequency of public TCR beta families picked out carriers of CMV plus the relevant HLA. Predominance within the ex vivo response was attributable to HLA-C-restricted CMV-specific TCR beta clonotypes.

This CDR3 has 16 residues. The germline V gene has CDR1 SGHTA and CDR2 FQGNSA. With V trimmed by 8 bases and J by 3 bases, 12 bases remained unmatched. This clonotype was observed many times. The antigen remains undetermined. In TCRdb, the reads were re-called with MiXCR into one record per CDR3 protein. Here the sample spans just under 550,000 distinct CDR3 sequences, approximately 25% being singletons. The chain has TRBV7-2 and TRBJ2-1; 8 bases match TRBD1. Sequenced input: PBMCs. The sequence was obtained from a human donor in good health (CMV status not recorded). Some clones in this sample may be carry-over from other donors' samples. DNA for the CDR3: TGTGCCAGCTTATTCCGGCCAGGGGGCCGCTACAATGAGCAGTTCTTC. This sequence encodes CASLFRPGGRYNEQFF. Supplemented by reference TRBV7-2 and TRBJ2-1, the full variable domain reads GAGVSQSPSNKVTEKGKDVELRCDPISGHTALYWYRQSLGQGLEFLIYFQGNSAPDKSGLPSDRFSAERTGGSVSTLTIQRTQQEDSAVYLCASLFRPGGRYNEQFFGPGTRLTVL.